This is a list of T cell receptor beta chains from one sample in a study of cytomegalovirus exposure and HLA in healthy donors. This table comes from immunoSEQ multiplex PCR, and its TCRdb copy is limited to in-frame clones, with some not included. The data show over 95,000 clones, about 83% seen once. The sample consisted of PBMCs. Receptors originate from a female donor in good health and CMV-seronegative. CDR3s include the opening cysteine and the closing phenylalanine or tryptophan. D genes are given only for firm matches. Not every row has a clone size; where given, it reads once, few, many or a size class.

V gene: TRBV28
CDR3 length: 16
J gene: TRBJ2-1
clone size: NA
D gene: TRBD2
CDR3 DNA: TGTGCCAGCAGTTTGTCTAGCGGGGGCTTATTGAATGAGCAGTTCTTC
CDR3 protein: CASSLSSGGLLNEQFF

V gene: TRBV18
CDR3 length: 14
J gene: TRBJ2-7
clone size: NA
D gene: TRBD1
CDR3 DNA: TGTGCCAGCTCATCCCGGGACAGAACCTACGAGCAGTACTTC
CDR3 protein: CASSSRDRTYEQYF

V gene: TRBV29-1
CDR3 length: 13
J gene: TRBJ2-7
clone size: NA
D gene: TRBD2
CDR3 DNA: TGCAGTGGGAAACTAGCGGGGGTCTACGAGCAGTACTTC
CDR3 protein: CSGKLAGVYEQYF

V gene: TRBV7-2
CDR3 length: 16
J gene: TRBJ1-5
clone size: NA
D gene: TRBD1
CDR3 DNA: TGTGCCAGCAGCTTAGAACAGGGGTTAGCAAATCAGCCCCAGCATTTT
CDR3 protein: CASSLEQGLANQPQHF

V gene: TRBV25-1
CDR3 length: 14
J gene: TRBJ2-1
clone size: NA
D gene: NA
CDR3 DNA: TGTGCCAGCAGTGAGCGGGGTTCCTACAATGAGCAGTTCTTC
CDR3 protein: CASSERGSYNEQFF

V gene: TRBV12-5
CDR3 length: 17
J gene: TRBJ1-5
clone size: NA
D gene: TRBD1
CDR3 DNA: TGTGCTAGTGGTACTCAACAGGGACAGCATAGCAATCAGCCCCAGCATTTT
CDR3 protein: CASGTQQGQHSNQPQHF

V gene: TRBV6-1
CDR3 length: 12
J gene: TRBJ1-2
clone size: NA
D gene: TRBD1
CDR3 DNA: TGTGCCAGCAGTTCAGGGGGCTATGGCTACACCTTC
CDR3 protein: CASSSGGYGYTF

V gene: TRBV9
CDR3 length: 14
J gene: TRBJ2-3
clone size: NA
D gene: NA
CDR3 DNA: TGTGCCAGCAGCGTAGCATCCAGACTCGATACGCAGTATTTT
CDR3 protein: CASSVASRLDTQYF

V gene: TRBV10-2
CDR3 length: 16
J gene: TRBJ1-5
clone size: NA
D gene: NA
CDR3 DNA: TGCGCCAGCAGTGAGTCGTCCGGGGGTGGCGGACAGCCCCAGCATTTT
CDR3 protein: CASSESSGGGGQPQHF

V gene: TRBV6-6
CDR3 length: 15
J gene: TRBJ1-5
clone size: once
D gene: NA
CDR3 DNA: TGTGCCAGCACCCCCTGGGTACAGGACAATCAGCCCCAGCATTTT
CDR3 protein: CASTPWVQDNQPQHF

V gene: TRBV10-3
CDR3 length: 15
J gene: TRBJ2-2
clone size: NA
D gene: NA
CDR3 DNA: TGTGCCATCAGTCAAGACAAACTTAACACCGGGGAGCTGTTTTTT
CDR3 protein: CAISQDKLNTGELFF

V gene: TRBV19
CDR3 length: 15
J gene: TRBJ1-2
clone size: once
D gene: TRBD1
CDR3 DNA: TGTGCCAGTAGTATAGATTCGGACAGGGCCTATGGCTACACCTTC
CDR3 protein: CASSIDSDRAYGYTF

V gene: TRBV4-1
CDR3 length: 14
J gene: TRBJ2-3
clone size: NA
D gene: NA
CDR3 DNA: TGCGCCAGCAGCCAAGGAGACACCACAGATACGCAGTATTTT
CDR3 protein: CASSQGDTTDTQYF

V gene: TRBV18
CDR3 length: 14
J gene: TRBJ1-1
clone size: NA
D gene: NA
CDR3 DNA: TGTGCCAGCTCACGGGGGCCAACTTCCACTGAAGCTTTCTTT
CDR3 protein: CASSRGPTSTEAFF

V gene: TRBV7-9
CDR3 length: 14
J gene: TRBJ1-2
clone size: NA
D gene: NA
CDR3 DNA: TGTGCCAGCAGCCGGGATCAGGGGACCTATGGCTACACCTTC
CDR3 protein: CASSRDQGTYGYTF

V gene: TRBV2
CDR3 length: 13
J gene: TRBJ2-7
clone size: NA
D gene: NA
CDR3 DNA: TGTGCCAGCAGTGAAACCGGGGTCTACGAGCAGTACTTC
CDR3 protein: CASSETGVYEQYF

V gene: TRBV7-9
CDR3 length: 14
J gene: TRBJ1-1
clone size: NA
D gene: TRBD1
CDR3 DNA: TGTGCCAGCAGCTTAAGGGGGCTTGGCACTGAAGCTTTCTTT
CDR3 protein: CASSLRGLGTEAFF

V gene: TRBV5-4
CDR3 length: 15
J gene: TRBJ2-7
clone size: NA
D gene: NA
CDR3 DNA: TGTGCCAGCAGCTTGGGTTTACAGGACCCCTACGAGCAGTACTTC
CDR3 protein: CASSLGLQDPYEQYF

V gene: TRBV27
CDR3 length: 14
J gene: TRBJ1-6
clone size: NA
D gene: NA
CDR3 DNA: TGTGCCAGCAGTTTGGCGGGGGCCAATTCACCCCTCCACTTT
CDR3 protein: CASSLAGANSPLHF

V gene: TRBV5-6
CDR3 length: 15
J gene: TRBJ1-1
clone size: few
D gene: NA
CDR3 DNA: TGTGCCAGCAGCCTCAGGGTCGGTTTTAACACTGAAGCTTTCTTT
CDR3 protein: CASSLRVGFNTEAFF

V gene: TRBV7-2
CDR3 length: 14
J gene: TRBJ1-2
clone size: once
D gene: NA
CDR3 DNA: TGTGCCAGCAGCTTTTTTGAGGGCGGCTATGGCTACACCTTC
CDR3 protein: CASSFFEGGYGYTF

V gene: TRBV6-5
CDR3 length: 13
J gene: TRBJ1-5
clone size: NA
D gene: NA
CDR3 DNA: TGTGCCAGCACCCTCTCCGGGAATCAGCCCCAGCATTTT
CDR3 protein: CASTLSGNQPQHF

V gene: TRBV7-9
CDR3 length: 12
J gene: TRBJ2-1
clone size: NA
D gene: TRBD2
CDR3 DNA: TGTGCCAGCAGCTTGAGCGCGGGGGGGCAGTTCTTC
CDR3 protein: CASSLSAGGQFF

V gene: TRBV27
CDR3 length: 14
J gene: TRBJ2-1
clone size: NA
D gene: NA
CDR3 DNA: TGTGCTAGCAGGAACACCAGGGTGAGGAATGAGCAGTTCTTC
CDR3 protein: CASRNTRVRNEQFF

V gene: TRBV27
CDR3 length: 14
J gene: TRBJ2-2
clone size: NA
D gene: NA
CDR3 DNA: TGTGCCAGCAGGTGGGCGTTGGGCACCGGGGAGCTGTTTTTT
CDR3 protein: CASRWALGTGELFF

V gene: TRBV29-1
CDR3 length: 13
J gene: TRBJ1-2
clone size: NA
D gene: NA
CDR3 DNA: TGCAGCGTCGAATCCGGGACATTCTATGGCTACACCTTC
CDR3 protein: CSVESGTFYGYTF

V gene: TRBV9
CDR3 length: 17
J gene: TRBJ2-1
clone size: NA
D gene: TRBD2
CDR3 DNA: TGTGCCAGCAGCCAGATCGTGGGCGGGGGGCTATACAATGAGCAGTTCTTC
CDR3 protein: CASSQIVGGGLYNEQFF

V gene: TRBV27
CDR3 length: 12
J gene: TRBJ1-6
clone size: once
D gene: TRBD1
CDR3 DNA: TGTGCCCGACAGGGGCTTAATTCACCCCTCCACTTT
CDR3 protein: CARQGLNSPLHF

V gene: TRBV7-9
CDR3 length: 15
J gene: TRBJ1-6
clone size: NA
D gene: NA
CDR3 DNA: TGTGCCAGCAGCTTTACGGGAAGCGGTAATTCACCCCTCCACTTT
CDR3 protein: CASSFTGSGNSPLHF

V gene: TRBV7-8
CDR3 length: 15
J gene: TRBJ1-3
clone size: NA
D gene: NA
CDR3 DNA: TGTGCCAGCAGCTTAGAATTAGCCTCTGGAAACACCATATATTTT
CDR3 protein: CASSLELASGNTIYF

V gene: TRBV6-1
CDR3 length: 15
J gene: TRBJ2-3
clone size: few
D gene: TRBD2
CDR3 DNA: TGTGCCAGCAGTGGTACAGCGGGGGGAACAGATACGCAGTATTTT
CDR3 protein: CASSGTAGGTDTQYF

V gene: TRBV6-1
CDR3 length: 16
J gene: TRBJ1-6
clone size: NA
D gene: TRBD1
CDR3 DNA: TGTGCCAGCAGTGAAAACCCGGGACAGGGGCAGTCACCCCTCCACTTT
CDR3 protein: CASSENPGQGQSPLHF

V gene: TRBV4-3
CDR3 length: 16
J gene: TRBJ2-3
clone size: NA
D gene: NA
CDR3 DNA: TGCGCCAGCAGCAAAGCTCGCCAGGGGGGTACAGATACGCAGTATTTT
CDR3 protein: CASSKARQGGTDTQYF

V gene: TRBV27
CDR3 length: 13
J gene: TRBJ1-1
clone size: NA
D gene: TRBD1
CDR3 DNA: TGTGCCAGCAGTATTTACAGGGGGGAAGGAGCTTTCTTT
CDR3 protein: CASSIYRGEGAFF

V gene: TRBV11-2
CDR3 length: 15
J gene: TRBJ2-7
clone size: NA
D gene: NA
CDR3 DNA: TGTGCCAGCAGCTTCAACCGGGACTCCTCCTACGAGCAGTACTTC
CDR3 protein: CASSFNRDSSYEQYF

V gene: TRBV4-3
CDR3 length: 15
J gene: TRBJ2-7
clone size: NA
D gene: NA
CDR3 DNA: TGCGCCAGCAGCCAAGATAGTGGACATGCCTACGAGCAGTACTTC
CDR3 protein: CASSQDSGHAYEQYF

V gene: TRBV7-2
CDR3 length: 15
J gene: TRBJ1-1
clone size: NA
D gene: NA
CDR3 DNA: TGTGCCAGCAGCCGTGCGACAGGAATGAACACTGAAGCTTTCTTT
CDR3 protein: CASSRATGMNTEAFF

V gene: TRBV4-2
CDR3 length: 15
J gene: TRBJ1-5
clone size: NA
D gene: NA
CDR3 DNA: TGTGCCAGCAGCCAAGTGAACAGGATTGGACAGCCCCAGCATTTT
CDR3 protein: CASSQVNRIGQPQHF

V gene: TRBV7-2
CDR3 length: 16
J gene: TRBJ1-2
clone size: NA
D gene: NA
CDR3 DNA: TGTGCCAGCAGCTTACGAAGCTGGGGGGCTAACTATGGCTACACCTTC
CDR3 protein: CASSLRSWGANYGYTF

V gene: TRBV7-6
CDR3 length: 16
J gene: TRBJ2-1
clone size: once
D gene: TRBD2
CDR3 DNA: TGTGCCAGCAGCCCACAGCGGGGGGGCTCCTACAATGAGCAGTTCTTC
CDR3 protein: CASSPQRGGSYNEQFF

V gene: TRBV18
CDR3 length: 15
J gene: TRBJ2-3
clone size: NA
D gene: NA
CDR3 DNA: TGTGCCAGCTCACCAAGGCAGGGGAGCACAGATACGCAGTATTTT
CDR3 protein: CASSPRQGSTDTQYF

V gene: TRBV10-1
CDR3 length: 14
J gene: TRBJ2-7
clone size: NA
D gene: NA
CDR3 DNA: TGCGCCAGCAGTGTGTCCAGGGGAACTCACGAGCAGTACTTC
CDR3 protein: CASSVSRGTHEQYF

V gene: TRBV5-6
CDR3 length: 12
J gene: TRBJ2-7
clone size: few
D gene: NA
CDR3 DNA: TGTGCCAGCAGCTCCGGCTCCTACGAGCAGTACTTC
CDR3 protein: CASSSGSYEQYF

V gene: TRBV9
CDR3 length: 15
J gene: TRBJ2-2
clone size: NA
D gene: NA
CDR3 DNA: TGTGCCAGCAGCGTCGGAAGCGCGAACACCGGGGAGCTGTTTTTT
CDR3 protein: CASSVGSANTGELFF

V gene: TRBV4-2
CDR3 length: 15
J gene: TRBJ2-7
clone size: NA
D gene: NA
CDR3 DNA: TGTGCCAGCAGCCAAGATACTGATTCCCAGGGAGAGCAGTACTTC
CDR3 protein: CASSQDTDSQGEQYF

V gene: TRBV6-5
CDR3 length: 12
J gene: TRBJ1-1
clone size: NA
D gene: NA
CDR3 DNA: TGTGCCAGCAGTTCTGTTAACACTGAAGCTTTCTTT
CDR3 protein: CASSSVNTEAFF

V gene: TRBV2
CDR3 length: 18
J gene: TRBJ2-7
clone size: NA
D gene: NA
CDR3 DNA: TGTGCCAGCAGCCCACCCCACGGACAGCCCAAACTAAACTACGAGCAGTACTTC
CDR3 protein: CASSPPHGQPKLNYEQYF

V gene: TRBV19
CDR3 length: 12
J gene: TRBJ1-5
clone size: NA
D gene: NA
CDR3 DNA: TGTGCCAGTCAGGGGAGCAATCAGCCCCAGCATTTT
CDR3 protein: CASQGSNQPQHF

V gene: TRBV19
CDR3 length: 15
J gene: TRBJ1-3
clone size: NA
D gene: TRBD1
CDR3 DNA: TGTGCCAGTAGTAACCAACAGGGGGCCGGGAACACCATATATTTT
CDR3 protein: CASSNQQGAGNTIYF

V gene: TRBV12-5
CDR3 length: 19
J gene: TRBJ2-7
clone size: NA
D gene: NA
CDR3 DNA: TGTGCTAGTGGTTTGGTCCTATCTTCCAGGCCAGACGACTCCTACGAGCAGTACTTC
CDR3 protein: CASGLVLSSRPDDSYEQYF

V gene: TRBV6-5
CDR3 length: 15
J gene: TRBJ2-1
clone size: NA
D gene: NA
CDR3 DNA: TGTGCCAGCAGCCCATTAGGAGCGGAGTACAACGAGCAGTTCTTC
CDR3 protein: CASSPLGAEYNEQFF

V gene: TRBV4-3
CDR3 length: 14
J gene: TRBJ1-2
clone size: NA
D gene: TRBD1
CDR3 DNA: TGCGCCAGCAGCCAAGCGACAGGGGACTATGGCTACACCTTC
CDR3 protein: CASSQATGDYGYTF

V gene: TRBV29-1
CDR3 length: 13
J gene: TRBJ2-7
clone size: NA
D gene: NA
CDR3 DNA: TGCAGCGTTGAAGAGGACAGACCCTACGAGCAGTACTTC
CDR3 protein: CSVEEDRPYEQYF

V gene: TRBV14
CDR3 length: 16
J gene: TRBJ2-7
clone size: NA
D gene: TRBD1
CDR3 DNA: TGTGCCAGCAGCCAAGAATCCGGGACAGGGTTCTACGAGCAGTACTTC
CDR3 protein: CASSQESGTGFYEQYF

V gene: TRBV5-1
CDR3 length: 14
J gene: TRBJ2-3
clone size: NA
D gene: TRBD2
CDR3 DNA: TGCGCCAGCTCCCCCAGCGGGGGGTCAGATACGCAGTATTTT
CDR3 protein: CASSPSGGSDTQYF